This TCR beta chain was found in a study of human versus mouse CDR3 diversity and MHC coevolution (dated by TCRdb to 2015 to 2018). General notes on the study: According to reports, the immunoSEQ assay detects one in 200,000 T cells and minimizes multiplex PCR amplification bias. Across mouse and human samples, the number of valid reads per sample ranged from about 0.6 x 10^7 to 1.8 x 10^7. Repertoires of human naive CD4 T cells were used as a reference for TCR selection on multiple MHC II alleles and were compared against human-TCR-locus transgenic mice carrying single MHC II. The human cohort comprised three healthy volunteer blood donors, one aged 30 to 40, one aged 40 to 49 and one aged 60 to 70 at collection. Points the paper makes about the study in general: Because human T cells were selected on 6 or 7 MHC II alleles, repertoire diversity in humans and mice was not considered directly comparable. The largest TCR beta repertoire, 1.5 million to 2 million clonotypes, was estimated by iCHAO1 for humans, a finding likely attributable to selection by multiple MHC II molecules. The lowest clonal inequality scores among all compared groups were observed in most of the three human donors. On average, humans had more CDR3 deletions and insertions than mice, indicating greater exonuclease and TdT activity.

For this chain, trimming is 8 bases at the V end and 3 bases at the J end, and the number of junction bases without a gene match is 10. The germline V gene provides CDR1 WSHSY and CDR2 SAAADI. The CDR3, from cysteine to phenylalanine, totals 16 residues. The entry retains the CDR3 DNA only, 48 bases that are in frame from base 1. This clone was detected only once. Its antigen is still unknown. No quality values exist for individual bases; no much larger clone is one base distant. Naive CD4 T cells, defined as CD45RO-negative and CD62L-positive, were isolated from PBMCs by fluorescence-activated cell sorting. About 50 ml of fresh peripheral blood was collected from each donor, and PBMCs were isolated by Ficoll density centrifugation. All samples were sorted on a FACSAria III instrument and reached purity above 85%. The QIAGEN blood and tissue kit was used to extract genomic DNA from the sorted cells, and that DNA was then quantified on a NanoDrop 1000. The immunoSEQ platform deep sequenced and quantified TCR alpha and beta chains by multiplex PCR of genomic DNA. In the original analysis: Annotation of the TCR sequences relied on IMGT gene and region definitions. Out-of-frame rearrangements served as a stand-in for the preselection repertoire and were compared with in-frame clonotypes. Repertoire size was estimated with the iCHAO1 estimator supplied with the immunoSEQ platform. A Gini index based on the Lorenz curve was applied to in-frame amino acid clonotypes to measure clonal inequality. The intersect function in the R package tcR was used to count shared clonotypes, while the Jaccard index served to score similarity. The R prcomp function was used without normalization to run principal component analysis of V, J and V-J usage frequencies. This is the immuneACCESS table as TCRdb keeps it, with only in-frame sequences that have V and J called. A part of the clones is gone; compared with another copy, unresolved V genes explain less than half, and the rest is unexplained. Clone size and the V and J calls come from that table; the DNA yielded D and trimming. Counted in this sample were around 74,000 clones; about nine tenths of them appeared once. The top ten constitute less than 0.19% of the sample.

The material sequenced was naive CD4+ T cells from blood. This specimen's cell subset or site label, interpreted: CD45RO-negative CD62L-positive naive CD4 T cells. The chain employs TRBV10-2 and TRBJ2-2; 9 middle bases align to TRBD2. The sequence derives from a person aged 25 to 69 in good health. The encoded CDR3 is CASGGIAGVDTGELFF. The DNA sequence follows: TGCGCCAGCGGGGGAATAGCGGGAGTTGACACCGGGGAGCTGTTTTTT.